These 16 T cell receptor beta chains originate from one sample sequenced in a study of tumor and adjacent non-tumor tissue in lung cancer. This sample's RNA came from whole unsorted tissue. The normal lung tissue was taken more than 3 cm from the tumor edge. The library came from three nested PCR rounds adapted from ARM-PCR protocols. From the multiplex PCR reads, TCRdb called clonotypes with MiXCR, one entry per CDR3 protein. This table holds 110,000 or so distinct CDR3 sequences, about 64% found once. Source material: distant non-tumor lung tissue. The receptor source for this set is a man in his sixties with non-small cell lung cancer.

Turning to this clonotype: A much larger clone lies a single base off, so this may be a read error. The rearrangement links TRBV29-1 to TRBJ1-1; D might be TRBD1 (5 bases). Germline values: CDR1 SQVTM, CDR2 ANQGSEA. CDR3 length: 13 residues. CDR3 in DNA: TGCAGCGTACCCATCAGGGATGGGACTGAAGTTTTCTTT. This codes for CSVPIRDGTEVFF. Full variable domain (missing parts from reference TRBV29-1 and TRBJ1-1): SAVISQKPSRDICQRGTSLTIQCQVDSQVTMMFWYRQQPGQSLTLIATANQGSEATYESGFVIDKFPISRPNLTFSTLTVSNMSPEDSSIYLCSVPIRDGTEVFFGQGTRLTVV.

This clonotype was seen a single time. This may be a read error, as it is one base from a much larger clone. The chain uses TRBV5-1 and TRBJ1-6; no definite D call. Looked up from germline, CDR1 is SGHRS and CDR2 is YFSETQ. The CDR3 contains 14 residues. Deletions cut 6 bases from V and 7 bases from J, with 14 bases between. The CDR3 protein is CASNFRPENSPLHF. In nucleotides, the CDR3 is TGCGCCAGCAACTTTCGGCCAGAGAATTCACCCCTCCACTTT.

The chain carries TRBV6-1 and TRBJ1-6; D is perhaps TRBD1 (5 bases). Germline values: CDR1 MNHNS, CDR2 SASEGT. Trimming left V 2 bases short and J 14 bases short, with 22 bases between. The CDR3 is made up of 16 amino acids. The CDR3: CASSETGGTAIASLHF. The DNA of the CDR3 is TGTGCCAGCAGTGAAACGGGGGGAACAGCGATCGCATCCCTCCACTTT.

This clonotype was seen many times. The chain combines TRBV7-9 with TRBJ2-1; 9 bases map to TRBD2. Losses at the gene ends were 3 bases for V and 3 bases for J; bases not matched to a gene: 12. There are 18 residues in the CDR3. Germline loops: CDR1 SEHNR, CDR2 FQNEAQ (reference sequence). CDR3 protein: CASSLGSLAGINYNEQFF. The CDR3 coding sequence is TGTGCCAGCAGCTTGGGGTCTCTAGCGGGAATAAACTACAATGAGCAGTTCTTC.

At least ten counts were recorded for this clonotype. The chain links TRBV20-1 to TRBJ2-5, with 8 bases identical to TRBD1. The CDR3 spans 14 residues. The germline gives CDR1 DFQATT, CDR2 SNEGSKA (reference sequence). V shed 4 bases and J 1 base; nucleotides not matched to a gene: 5. DNA for the CDR3: TGCAGTGCTATAAAGACAGGGGTCCAAGAGACCCAGTACTTC. It codes for CSAIKTGVQETQYF.

This clonotype ranks as medium-sized. The chain joins TRBV13 to TRBJ2-7, with 7 bases fitting TRBD1. The V gene end was trimmed by 5 bases and the J gene end by 7 bases; junction bases not matched to a gene: 11. CDR3 size: 14 residues. Germline CDR1 PRHDT, CDR2 FYEKMQ (reference sequence). In DNA form, the CDR3 reads TGTGCCAGCAGCCGAGGGACAGAGGCTAATGAGCAGTACTTC. Translating gives CASSRGTEANEQYF.

Only a few counts were recorded for this clonotype. A much larger clone is a single base away; this may be a read error. The rearrangement uses TRBV6-5 and TRBJ2-1; D call uncertain. The CDR3 is 11 residues long. Germline loops: CDR1 MNHEY, CDR2 SVGAGI. The CDR3 coding sequence is TGTGTCAGCATGTGGGGTAATGAGCAGTTCTTC. As protein: CVSMWGNEQFF.

For this clonotype: The conserved phenylalanine or tryptophan normally closing the CDR3 is absent here, so this likely arose from a read error. The chain recombines TRBV4-1 with TRBJ2-7; D may be TRBD2 (5 bases). The germline V and J ends were trimmed by 1 base and 0 bases, with 13 bases remaining between them. In germline, CDR1 is MGHRA, CDR2 YSYEKL. This CDR3 has 16 amino acids. The CDR3 DNA follows: TGCGCCAGCAGCCAAGTGGAGGCACATGACTCCTACGAGCAGTACTTA. It is translated as CASSQVEAHDSYEQYL.

For this clonotype: At one boundary the junction diverges from the germline segment, which might be a read error. The chain uses TRBV11-1 and TRBJ2-7; a weak D match, TRBD1 (6 bases). This CDR3 is built from 15 residues. Germline CDR1 and CDR2: SGHAT and FQDESV (reference sequence). The CDR3 protein is CARSLLQGNSREQYF. The CDR3 DNA reads as TGTGCCCGCAGCTTACTACAGGGCAATTCGAGGGAGCAGTACTTC.

The rearrangement links TRBV11-3 to TRBJ2-3, with D possibly being TRBD1 (6 bases). Germline CDR1 reads SGHNT; CDR2 reads YENEEA. The CDR3 spans 13 residues. Deletions cut 5 bases from V and 6 bases from J, with 12 bases between. The CDR3, as DNA: TGTGCCAGCAGCATCTTAAGGGGGGATACGCAGTATTTT. This translates into CASSILRGDTQYF.

This clonotype was seen a few times. V is TRBV28 and J is TRBJ2-1; D call uncertain. This CDR3 spans 11 amino acids. Looked up from germline, CDR1 is MDHEN and CDR2 is SYDVKM. Deletions cut 2 bases from V and 9 bases from J, with 5 bases between. The CDR3 DNA is TGTGCCAGCAGTTTAAGTTCTGAGCAGTTCTTC. Its protein is CASSLSSEQFF.

As regards this clonotype: A much larger clone lies a single base off, so this may be a read error. This chain joins TRBV6-1 and TRBJ2-5; D perhaps matches TRBD2 (5 bases). CDR3 size: 13 residues. V lost 8 bases and J 2 bases, leaving 12 bases between the germline ends. CDR1 and CDR2 from the germline V gene are MNHNS and SASEGT. The CDR3 DNA sequence: TGTGCCAGCGGCATGGGAGTTCAAGAGACCCAGTACTTC. Encoded protein: CASGMGVQETQYF.

In the case of this clonotype: Possible read error: a much larger clone is one base away. The chain employs TRBV5-1 and TRBJ1-4; TRBD1 is a possible D gene (5 bases). Germline lookup yields CDR1 SGHRS and CDR2 YFSETQ. This CDR3 is built from 16 residues. The CDR3 bases are TGCGCCAGCAGCTTGGCCGGACACGGGACCAATGAAAAACTGTGTTTT. It encodes CASSLAGHGTNEKLCF.

J is TRBJ2-1 and V is TRBV11-2, with 8 positions matching TRBD2. Per the germline V gene, CDR1 is SGHAT and CDR2 is FQNNGV. The CDR3 is 13 amino acids. V was pared by 8 bases and J by 14 bases, with 14 bases of the junction left unmatched. As DNA, the CDR3 is TGTGCCAGCTGCCTAACCGGGACTAGAGCGGAGTTCTTC. Translated: CASCLTGTRAEFF.

This CDR3 is CASSQGQGPHGQYF. Written as DNA, the CDR3 is TGTGCCAGCAGTCAGGGACAGGGGCCACACGGACAGTACTTC. The rearrangement links TRBV12-3 or TRBV12-4 to TRBJ2-7; TRBD1 matches 10 bases. The CDR3 has 14 amino acids. V shed 5 bases and J 10 bases; nucleotides not matched to a gene: 11.

This clonotype occurred many times. The chain has TRBV6-2 or TRBV6-3 and TRBJ2-4; 11 positions match TRBD2. V trimming: 6 bases; J trimming: 3 bases; junction bases outside the gene matches: 13. Germline V gene sequence: CDR1 MNHEY, CDR2 SVGEGT. CDR3 size: 18 residues. CDR3 in amino acids: CASSPGLAGAINKNIQYF. CDR3 DNA: TGTGCCAGCAGCCCAGGACTAGCGGGTGCGATTAACAAAAACATTCAGTACTTC.